This T cell receptor beta chain originates from a study of T cell responses to AZD1222 COVID-19 vaccine. As to this clone: What it binds is not known.

This table comes from immunoSEQ multiplex PCR, and its TCRdb copy is limited to in-frame clones, with some not included. This sample has about 180,000 clones, with less than 95% found just once. Study-wide points: When two AZD1222 doses had been given, Spike-specific TCR breadth and depth rose. Recipients of AZD1222 seropositive at baseline numbered only 5 or 6.

The V gene's germline CDR1 is LGHDT and CDR2 YNNKEL (reference sequence). The germline V and J ends were trimmed by 4 bases and 2 bases, with 12 bases remaining between them. The CDR3 length is 14 residues. The rearrangement uses TRBV3-1 (or the pseudogene TRBV3-2) and TRBJ2-7; D is ambiguous. Sequencing used peripheral blood, obtained on day 0 of AZD1222 vaccination. The sequence was obtained from an adult in good health. This CDR3 reads CASSLNANTYEQYF. The CDR3 DNA sequence: TGTGCCAGCAGCCTCAACGCGAACACCTACGAGCAGTACTTC.